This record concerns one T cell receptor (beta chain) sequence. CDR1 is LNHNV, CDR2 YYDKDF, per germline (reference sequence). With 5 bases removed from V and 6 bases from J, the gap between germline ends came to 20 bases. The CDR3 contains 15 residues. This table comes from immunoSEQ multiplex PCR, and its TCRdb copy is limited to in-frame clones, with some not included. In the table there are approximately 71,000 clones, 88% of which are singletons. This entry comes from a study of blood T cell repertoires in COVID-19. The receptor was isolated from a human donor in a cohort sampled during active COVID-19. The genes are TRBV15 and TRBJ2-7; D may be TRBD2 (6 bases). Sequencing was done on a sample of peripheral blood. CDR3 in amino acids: CATSPWDGGYGEQYF. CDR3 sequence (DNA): TGTGCCACCAGCCCATGGGACGGGGGATATGGCGAGCAGTACTTC.